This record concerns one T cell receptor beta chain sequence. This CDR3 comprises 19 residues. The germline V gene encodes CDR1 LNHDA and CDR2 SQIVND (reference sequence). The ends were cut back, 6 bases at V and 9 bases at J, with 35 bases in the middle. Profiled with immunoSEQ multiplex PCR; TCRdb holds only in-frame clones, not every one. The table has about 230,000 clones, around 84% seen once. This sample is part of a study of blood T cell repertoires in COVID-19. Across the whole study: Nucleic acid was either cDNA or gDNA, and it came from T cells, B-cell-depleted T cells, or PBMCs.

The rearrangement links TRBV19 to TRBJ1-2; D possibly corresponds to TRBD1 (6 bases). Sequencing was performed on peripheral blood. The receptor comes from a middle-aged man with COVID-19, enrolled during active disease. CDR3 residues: CASRRRPAAGERALVRYTF. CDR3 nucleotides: TGTGCCAGTAGACGTCGCCCGGCGGCAGGGGAAAGGGCCTTAGTACGCTACACCTTC.